These 21 T cell receptor beta chains were all obtained from the same sample, sequenced in a study of T cell changes during pregnancy in multiple sclerosis. Sequencing was performed with immunoSEQ multiplex PCR; in TCRdb, only in-frame clones are kept and a portion is missing. The profile shows under 55,000 clones, approximately 94% of them singletons. The source material was CD4+ T cells from peripheral blood mononuclear cells, sampled before pregnancy. All receptors derive from a female donor with multiple sclerosis, enrolled in a pregnancy study.

Only one count was recorded for this clone. This chain links TRBV18 with TRBJ1-1; 7 positions agree with TRBD1. Germline V lookup: CDR1 KGHSH, CDR2 LQKENI. CDR3 size: 14 residues. Losses at the gene ends were 6 bases for V and 3 bases for J; bases not matched to a gene: 7. CDR3 loop: CASSAAGGHTEAFF. The DNA of the CDR3 is TGTGCCAGCTCCGCCGCAGGGGGGCACACTGAAGCTTTCTTT.

This clone was seen once. The chain uses TRBV15 and TRBJ2-1; 8 nucleotides line up with TRBD2. This CDR3 is built from 16 residues. Germline values: CDR1 LNHNV, CDR2 YYDKDF (reference sequence). V lost 0 bases, J lost 3 bases, and 4 bases stayed unmatched. Written as DNA, the CDR3 is TGTGCCACCAGCAGAGATCAACTAGCGGTCTACAATGAGCAGTTCTTC. Its translation is CATSRDQLAVYNEQFF.

The chain is built from TRBV10-2 and TRBJ1-2, with 11 positions matching TRBD1. Unmatched junction bases numbered 13, after V lost 5 bases and J lost 5 bases. Germline CDR1 reads WSHSY; CDR2 reads SAAADI. There are 17 residues in the CDR3. The CDR3 bases are TGCGCCAGCAGTCTAGGGACAGGGGGGGCAAATCCGTATGGCTACACCTTC. This gives the protein CASSLGTGGANPYGYTF.

This clone occurred once. The gene calls are TRBV7-8 and TRBJ2-7; TRBD1 matches 8 bases. Germline assignment: CDR1 SGHVS and CDR2 FQNEAQ. V was pared by 2 bases and J by 3 bases, with 3 bases of the junction left unmatched. The CDR3 is 14 residues long. The CDR3 protein is CASSLRQGIYEQYF. CDR3 bases: TGTGCCAGCAGCTTACGACAGGGGATCTACGAGCAGTACTTC.

The chain links TRBV5-1 to TRBJ2-2; TRBD1 aligns across 8 bases. Unmatched junction bases numbered 12, after V lost 5 bases and J lost 12 bases. This CDR3 contains 14 residues. Germline V gene lookup returns CDR1 SGHRS and CDR2 YFSETQ. The CDR3 sequence: CASRRIADRAQLFF. The CDR3 nucleotides read TGCGCCAGCAGACGCATCGCGGACAGGGCCCAGCTGTTTTTT. Supplemented by reference TRBV5-1 and TRBJ2-2, the full variable domain reads KAGVTQTPRYLIKTRGQQVTLSCSPISGHRSVSWYQQTPGQGLQFLFEYFSETQRNKGNFPGRFSGRQFSNSRSEMNVSTLELGDSALYLCASRRIADRAQLFFGEGSRLTVL.

The table lists this clone with a few counts. V gene TRBV19 combines with J gene TRBJ1-1; perhaps TRBD1 as D (5 bases). The CDR3 extends over 11 amino acids. V gave up 5 bases and J gave up 7 bases, with 8 bases separating them. The V gene's germline CDR1 is LNHDA and CDR2 SQIVND (reference sequence). CDR3: CASSFGGEAFF. Written as DNA, the CDR3 is TGTGCCAGTAGTTTCGGGGGTGAAGCTTTCTTT.

This chain connects TRBV4-1 to TRBJ2-7, with D possibly matching TRBD1 (6 bases). V gave up 0 bases and J gave up 0 bases, with 12 bases separating them. CDR3 length: 16 amino acids. Germline CDR1 and CDR2: MGHRA and YSYEKL. The CDR3 region is CASSQDRGQTSYEQYF. Here the CDR3 DNA reads TGCGCCAGCAGCCAAGATAGAGGACAGACCTCCTACGAGCAGTACTTC.

This chain links TRBV30 with TRBJ2-5; 9 bases fit TRBD2. The CDR3 is 15 amino acids. Germline lookup yields CDR1 GTSNPN and CDR2 SVGIG (reference sequence). The V and J ends lost 3 bases and 5 bases, in that order; junction bases with no gene match: 10. The CDR3 nucleotides are TGTGCCTGGAGAGGGGGAGCGGGAGGAGGGGAGACCCAGTACTTC. This translates into CAWRGGAGGGETQYF.

V gene TRBV28 combines with J gene TRBJ1-1; the D gene is possibly TRBD1 (5 bases). The CDR3 sequence is 17 residues long. Deletions cut 5 bases from V and 0 bases from J, with 19 bases between. Germline V gene sequence: CDR1 MDHEN, CDR2 SYDVKM. The CDR3 region is CASSTRHRRSLNTEAFF. The CDR3 coding sequence is TGTGCCAGCAGTACTCGGCACAGGCGAAGCCTGAACACTGAAGCTTTCTTT.

The chain has TRBV4-2 and TRBJ1-3; D uncertain. The germline V gene has CDR1 LGHNA and CDR2 YNFKEQ. The V and J ends lost 1 base and 1 base respectively, with 17 bases between them. The CDR3 totals 18 residues. The CDR3 protein is CASSQARAGRGSGNTIYF. The CDR3 DNA reads as TGTGCCAGCAGCCAAGCGCGGGCCGGGCGAGGGTCTGGAAACACCATATATTTT.

The chain uses TRBV19 and TRBJ1-5, with D perhaps matching TRBD1 (5 bases). Trimming took off 4 bases at V and 0 bases at J, with 10 bases between the two ends. The CDR3 runs to 15 residues. In germline, CDR1 is LNHDA, CDR2 SQIVND (reference sequence). The CDR3 region is CASSRTPYSNQPQHF. The CDR3 DNA is TGTGCCAGTAGTAGGACACCATATAGCAATCAGCCCCAGCATTTT.

The V gene is TRBV18, the J gene TRBJ2-7; 9 positions agree with TRBD2. From germline, CDR1 is KGHSH and CDR2 LQKENI. Trimming took 6 bases from V and 3 from J; bases not matched to a gene: 9. The CDR3 extends over 15 amino acids. The CDR3 sequence is CASSPLAGSYYEQYF. CDR3 bases: TGTGCCAGCTCCCCTCTAGCGGGATCTTACTACGAGCAGTACTTC. Full variable domain (rest looked up from reference TRBV18 and TRBJ2-7): NAGVMQNPRHLVRRRGQEARLRCSPMKGHSHVYWYRQLPEEGLKFMVYLQKENIIDESGMPKERFSAEFPKEGPSILRIQQVVRGDSAAYFCASSPLAGSYYEQYFGPGTRLTVT.

This sequence joins TRBV5-4 and TRBJ2-2; perhaps TRBD2 as D (6 bases). Trimming cost V 6 bases and J 4 bases, with 7 bases left between them. The CDR3 extends over 12 amino acids. Germline CDR1 SGHNT, CDR2 YYREEE (reference sequence). CDR3 sequence (DNA): TGTGCCAGCACGGAGGGCACCGGGGAGCTGTTTTTT. Amino acids: CASTEGTGELFF.

The chain employs TRBV4-1 and TRBJ2-5, with 7 bases lining up with TRBD2. Germline-derived CDR1 and CDR2 are MGHRA and YSYEKL. After removal of 0 bases from V and 2 bases from J, the junction contained 3 bases not matched to a gene. The CDR3 totals 15 residues. CDR3 region: CASSQDPRGQETQYF. In DNA, the CDR3 is TGCGCCAGCAGCCAAGACCCGCGGGGGCAAGAGACCCAGTACTTC.

The chain uses TRBV5-1 and TRBJ2-7; no reliable D call. Between the trimmed V and J ends, which lost 3 bases and 5 bases, there was a span of 6 bases. The CDR3 covers 11 residues. The germline V gene encodes CDR1 SGHRS and CDR2 YFSETQ. The CDR3 DNA reads as TGCGCCAGCAGCTCGTATGACGAGCAGTACTTC. As protein: CASSSYDEQYF.

The chain joins TRBV2 to TRBJ2-1, with 8 nucleotides matching TRBD1. Trimming took 6 bases from V and 2 from J; bases not matched to a gene: 3. Germline lookup yields CDR1 SNHLY and CDR2 FYNNEI. The CDR3 consists of 14 residues. The CDR3 reads CASSPDRAYNEQFF. In nucleotides, the CDR3 is TGTGCCAGCAGCCCGGACAGGGCCTACAATGAGCAGTTCTTC.

The rearrangement uses TRBV5-1 and TRBJ1-3, with 7 bases matching TRBD1. V was clipped by 1 base and J by 5 bases; unmatched bases: 12. The germline V gene encodes CDR1 SGHRS and CDR2 YFSETQ. The CDR3 covers 17 residues. CDR3 in DNA: TGCGCCAGCAGCTTGTCACCGTGGGACAGAAGGAGAAACACCATATATTTT. It is translated as CASSLSPWDRRRNTIYF.

V gene TRBV7-2 combines with J gene TRBJ2-2; the D is unclear. This CDR3 spans 15 amino acids. Germline CDR1 SGHTA, CDR2 FQGNSA. V gave up 1 base and J gave up 6 bases, with 12 bases separating them. The CDR3 reads CASSLDSSFAGELFF. The DNA for the CDR3 is TGTGCCAGCAGCTTAGATTCCAGTTTCGCCGGGGAGCTGTTTTTT.

This clone is a singleton in its sample. The chain has TRBV6-1 and TRBJ2-4; D is perhaps TRBD1 (5 bases). Looked up from germline, CDR1 is MNHNS and CDR2 is SASEGT. V lost 4 bases and J 2 bases, leaving 18 bases between the germline ends. The CDR3 runs to 17 residues. CDR3 residues: CASSVLWGSGSKNIQYF. The CDR3 nucleotides read TGTGCCAGCAGTGTTCTCTGGGGCTCGGGTTCCAAAAACATTCAGTACTTC.

This clone was found once. V is TRBV9 and J is TRBJ2-2, with 7 nucleotides matching TRBD1. Trimming took 0 bases from V and 5 from J; bases not matched to a gene: 4. Germline-derived CDR1 and CDR2 are SGDLS and YYNGEE. This CDR3 comprises 15 residues. CDR3 nucleotides: TGTGCCAGCAGCGTAGACAGGGGTCAGACCGGGGAGCTGTTTTTT. Protein sequence: CASSVDRGQTGELFF.

The chain couples TRBV18 to TRBJ1-2, with 9 bases matching TRBD1. V trimming: 2 bases; J trimming: 7 bases; junction bases outside the gene matches: 11. Germline CDR1 and CDR2: KGHSH and LQKENI. The CDR3 contains 16 residues. The CDR3 nucleotides are TGTGCCAGCTCACCAGAGGGGAGGACAGGGGATTCTGGCTACACCTTC. Translation gives CASSPEGRTGDSGYTF.